The clone carrying this TCR beta chain was counted many times. The antigen remains unidentified. Generation of TCR beta libraries employed quantitative 5'-RACE incorporating molecular barcodes. Via MiXCR, TCRdb re-called the 5' RACE reads, giving one row per CDR3 protein. The data contain fewer than 550,000 distinct CDR3 sequences, 5.3% of them singletons. The sample comes from a study of CD8 T cells in ankylosing spondylitis. General study findings and limits: Significantly higher representation of disease-linked clones was reported for matched ankylosing spondylitis synovial fluid. Seemingly distinctive of ankylosing spondylitis blood was a TCR beta motif formed by eight highly homologous variants. Previously reported in reactive arthritis synovial fluid and blood were some of the motif variants.

CDR1 and CDR2 from the germline V gene are SGHRS and YFSETQ. The CDR3 consists of 15 residues. J was trimmed by 2 bases and V by 6 bases; bases with no gene match: 10. This clonotype was obtained from a male donor with ankylosing spondylitis. The sample consisted of blood, either unsorted or a sorted T cell fraction (not recorded which). This chain uses TRBV5-1 with TRBJ2-7, with 8 bases matching TRBD1. The CDR3 coding sequence is TGCGCCAGCACTTGGCAGGGGGCGTCCGCCTACGAGCAGTACTTC. It specifies CASTWQGASAYEQYF. Using reference TRBV5-1 and TRBJ2-7 for the parts outside the CDR3, the full variable domain is KAGVTQTPRYLIKTRGQQVTLSCSPISGHRSVSWYQQTPGQGLQFLFEYFSETQRNKGNFPGRFSGRQFSNSRSEMNVSTLELGDSALYLCASTWQGASAYEQYFGPGTRLTVT.